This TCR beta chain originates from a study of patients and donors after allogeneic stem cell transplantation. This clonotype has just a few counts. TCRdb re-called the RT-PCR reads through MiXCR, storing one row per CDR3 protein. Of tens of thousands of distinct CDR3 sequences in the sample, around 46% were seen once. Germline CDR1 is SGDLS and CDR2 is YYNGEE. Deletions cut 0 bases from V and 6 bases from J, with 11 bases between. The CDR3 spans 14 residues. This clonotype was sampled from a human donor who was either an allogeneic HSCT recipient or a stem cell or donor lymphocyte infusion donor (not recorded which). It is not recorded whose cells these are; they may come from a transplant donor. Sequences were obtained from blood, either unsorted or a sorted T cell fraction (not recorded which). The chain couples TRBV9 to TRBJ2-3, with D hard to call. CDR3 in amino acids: CASSVADLRDTQYF. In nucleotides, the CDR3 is TGTGCCAGCAGCGTAGCGGATTTACGGGATACGCAGTATTTT.